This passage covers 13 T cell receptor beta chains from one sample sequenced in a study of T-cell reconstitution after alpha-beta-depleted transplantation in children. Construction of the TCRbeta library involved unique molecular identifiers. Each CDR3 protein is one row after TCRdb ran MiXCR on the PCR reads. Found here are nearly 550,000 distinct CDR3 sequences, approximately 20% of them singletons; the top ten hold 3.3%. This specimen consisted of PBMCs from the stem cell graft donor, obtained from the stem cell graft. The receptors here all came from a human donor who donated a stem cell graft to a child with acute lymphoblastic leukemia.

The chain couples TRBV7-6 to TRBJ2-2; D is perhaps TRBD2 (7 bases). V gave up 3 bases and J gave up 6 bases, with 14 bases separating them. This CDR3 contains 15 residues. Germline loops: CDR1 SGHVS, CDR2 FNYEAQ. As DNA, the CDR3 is TGTGCCAGCAGCTTCTCGGGGGGCATCGCCGGGGAGCTGTTTTTT. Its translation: CASSFSGGIAGELFF.

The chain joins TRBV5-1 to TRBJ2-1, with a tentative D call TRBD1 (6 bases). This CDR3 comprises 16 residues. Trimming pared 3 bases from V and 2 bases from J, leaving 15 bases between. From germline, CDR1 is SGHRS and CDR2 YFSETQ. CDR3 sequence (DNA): TGCGCCAGCAGCTCCTGGACAGAGTTCACCTACAATGAGCAGTTCTTC. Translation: CASSSWTEFTYNEQFF.

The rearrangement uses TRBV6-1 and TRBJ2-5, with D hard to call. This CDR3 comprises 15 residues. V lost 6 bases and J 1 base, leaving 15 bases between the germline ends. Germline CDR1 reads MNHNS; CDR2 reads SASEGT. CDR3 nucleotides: TGTGCCAGCAGATTTGTTACAGACTCCCAAGAGACCCAGTACTTC. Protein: CASRFVTDSQETQYF.

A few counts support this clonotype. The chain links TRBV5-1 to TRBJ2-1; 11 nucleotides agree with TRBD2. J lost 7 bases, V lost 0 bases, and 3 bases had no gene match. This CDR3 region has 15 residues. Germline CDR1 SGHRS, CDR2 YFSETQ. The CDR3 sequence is CASSLDSGRGNEQFF. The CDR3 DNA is TGCGCCAGCAGCTTGGATAGCGGGAGGGGGAATGAGCAGTTCTTC.

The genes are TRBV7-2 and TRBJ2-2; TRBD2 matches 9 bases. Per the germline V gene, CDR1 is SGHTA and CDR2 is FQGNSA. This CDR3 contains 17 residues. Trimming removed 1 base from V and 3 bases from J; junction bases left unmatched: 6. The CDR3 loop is CASSLVLAGVHTGELFF. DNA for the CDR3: TGTGCCAGCAGCTTAGTTTTAGCGGGAGTGCACACCGGGGAGCTGTTTTTT.

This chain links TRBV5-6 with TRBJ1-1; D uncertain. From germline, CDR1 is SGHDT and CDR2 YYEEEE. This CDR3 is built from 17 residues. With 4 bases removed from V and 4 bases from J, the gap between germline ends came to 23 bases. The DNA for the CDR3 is TGTGCCAGCAGCCCGGCGGTGGGGAATCTCCGAAGCACTGAAGCTTTCTTT. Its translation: CASSPAVGNLRSTEAFF.

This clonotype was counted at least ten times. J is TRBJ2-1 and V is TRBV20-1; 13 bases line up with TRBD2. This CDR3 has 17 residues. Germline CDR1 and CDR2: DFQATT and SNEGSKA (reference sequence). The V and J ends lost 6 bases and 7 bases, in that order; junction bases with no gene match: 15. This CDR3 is CSAGRLAGGFQGNEQFF. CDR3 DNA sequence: TGCAGTGCAGGACGACTAGCGGGAGGTTTCCAGGGAAATGAGCAGTTCTTC.

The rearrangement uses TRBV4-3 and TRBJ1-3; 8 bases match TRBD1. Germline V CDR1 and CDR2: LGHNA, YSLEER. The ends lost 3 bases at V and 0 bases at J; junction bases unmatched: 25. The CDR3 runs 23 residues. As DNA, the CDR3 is TGCGCCAGCAGCCAGCGGACAGGGACGGTTCTGGCGCGTCGGGCTCCCTCTGGAAACACCATATATTTT. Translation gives CASSQRTGTVLARRAPSGNTIYF.

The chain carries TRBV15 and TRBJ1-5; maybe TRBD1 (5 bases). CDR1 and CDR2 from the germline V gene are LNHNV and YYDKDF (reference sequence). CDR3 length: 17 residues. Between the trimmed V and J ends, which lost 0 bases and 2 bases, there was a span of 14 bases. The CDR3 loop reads CATSRDLGPTGNQPQHF. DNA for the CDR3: TGTGCCACCAGCAGAGATTTGGGACCGACCGGCAATCAGCCCCAGCATTTT. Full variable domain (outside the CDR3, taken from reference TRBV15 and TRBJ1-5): DAMVIQNPRYQVTQFGKPVTLSCSQTLNHNVMYWYQQKSSQAPKLLFHYYDKDFNNEADTPDNFQSRRPNTSFCFLDIRSPGLGDTAMYLCATSRDLGPTGNQPQHFGDGTRLSIL.

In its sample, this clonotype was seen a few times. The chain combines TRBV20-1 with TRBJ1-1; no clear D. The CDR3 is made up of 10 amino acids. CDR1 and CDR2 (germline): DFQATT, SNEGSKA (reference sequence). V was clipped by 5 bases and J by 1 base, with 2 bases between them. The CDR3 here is CSAANTEAFF. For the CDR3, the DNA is TGCAGTGCTGCGAACACTGAAGCTTTCTTT.

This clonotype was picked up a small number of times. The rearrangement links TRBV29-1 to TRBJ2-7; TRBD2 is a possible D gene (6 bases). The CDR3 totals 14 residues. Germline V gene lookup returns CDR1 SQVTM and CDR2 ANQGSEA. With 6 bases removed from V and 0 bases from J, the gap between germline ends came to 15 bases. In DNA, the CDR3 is TGCAGCGTCCTCTTCGGGGGTCTCTCCTACGAGCAGTACTTC. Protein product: CSVLFGGLSYEQYF.

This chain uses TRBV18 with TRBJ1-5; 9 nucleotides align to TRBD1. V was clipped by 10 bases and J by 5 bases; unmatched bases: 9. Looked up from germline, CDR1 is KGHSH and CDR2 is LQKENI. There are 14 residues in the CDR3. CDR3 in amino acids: CATSADRGDQPQHF. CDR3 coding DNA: TGTGCCACCTCTGCGGACAGGGGTGATCAGCCCCAGCATTTT.

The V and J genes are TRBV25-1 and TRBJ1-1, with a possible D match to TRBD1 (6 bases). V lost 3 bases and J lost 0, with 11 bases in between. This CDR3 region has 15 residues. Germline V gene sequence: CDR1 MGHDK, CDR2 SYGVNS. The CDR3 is CASSEGAGMNTEAFF. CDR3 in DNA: TGTGCCAGCAGTGAGGGGGCGGGAATGAACACTGAAGCTTTCTTT.